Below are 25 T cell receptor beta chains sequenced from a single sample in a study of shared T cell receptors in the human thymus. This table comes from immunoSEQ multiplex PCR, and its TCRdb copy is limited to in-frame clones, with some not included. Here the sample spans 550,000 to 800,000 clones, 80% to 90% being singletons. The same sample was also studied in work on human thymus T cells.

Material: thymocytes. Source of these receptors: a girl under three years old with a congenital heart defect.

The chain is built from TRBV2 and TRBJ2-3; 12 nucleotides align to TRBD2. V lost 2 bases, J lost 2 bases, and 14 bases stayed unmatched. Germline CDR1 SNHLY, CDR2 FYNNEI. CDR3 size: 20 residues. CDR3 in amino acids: CASSEILAGGYHMFTDTQYF. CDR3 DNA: TGTGCCAGCAGTGAAATACTAGCGGGGGGTTACCACATGTTCACAGATACGCAGTATTTT.

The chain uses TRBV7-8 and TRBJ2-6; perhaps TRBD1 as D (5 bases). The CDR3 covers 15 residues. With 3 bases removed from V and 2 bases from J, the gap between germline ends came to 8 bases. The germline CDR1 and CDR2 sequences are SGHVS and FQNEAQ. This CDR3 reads CASSFQGAGANVLTF. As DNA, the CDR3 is TGTGCCAGCAGCTTTCAGGGTGCTGGGGCCAACGTCCTGACTTTC.

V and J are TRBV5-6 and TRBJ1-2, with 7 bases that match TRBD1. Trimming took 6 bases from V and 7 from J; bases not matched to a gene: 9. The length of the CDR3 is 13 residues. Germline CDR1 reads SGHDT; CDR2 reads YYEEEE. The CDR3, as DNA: TGTGCCAGCAACCTGACAGGGACGGGTGGCTACACCTTC. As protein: CASNLTGTGGYTF.

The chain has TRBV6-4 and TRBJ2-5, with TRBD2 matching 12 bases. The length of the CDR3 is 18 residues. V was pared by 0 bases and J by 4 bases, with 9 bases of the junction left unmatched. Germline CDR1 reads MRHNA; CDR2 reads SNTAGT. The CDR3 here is CASSDSRLAGEERETQYF. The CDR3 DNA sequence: TGTGCCAGCAGTGACTCCAGACTAGCGGGGGAGGAACGAGAGACCCAGTACTTC.

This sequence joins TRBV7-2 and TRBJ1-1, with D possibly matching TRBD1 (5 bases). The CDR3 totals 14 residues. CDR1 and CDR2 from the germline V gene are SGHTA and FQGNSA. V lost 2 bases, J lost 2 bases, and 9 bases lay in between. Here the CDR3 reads CASSLRGTNTEAFF. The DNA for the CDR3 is TGTGCCAGCAGCTTAAGGGGCACCAACACTGAAGCTTTCTTT.

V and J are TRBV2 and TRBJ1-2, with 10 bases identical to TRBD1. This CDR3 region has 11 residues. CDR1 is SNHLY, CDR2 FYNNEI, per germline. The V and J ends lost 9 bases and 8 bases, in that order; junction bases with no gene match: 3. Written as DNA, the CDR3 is TGTGCCAGTCGGGACAGGGGCGGCTACACCTTC. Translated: CASRDRGGYTF.

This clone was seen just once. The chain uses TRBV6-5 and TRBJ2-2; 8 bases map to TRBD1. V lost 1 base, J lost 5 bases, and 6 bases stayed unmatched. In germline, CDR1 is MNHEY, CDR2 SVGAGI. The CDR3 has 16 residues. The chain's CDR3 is CASSYFRDRRTGELFF. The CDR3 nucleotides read TGTGCCAGCAGTTACTTCAGGGACAGGCGGACCGGGGAGCTGTTTTTT.

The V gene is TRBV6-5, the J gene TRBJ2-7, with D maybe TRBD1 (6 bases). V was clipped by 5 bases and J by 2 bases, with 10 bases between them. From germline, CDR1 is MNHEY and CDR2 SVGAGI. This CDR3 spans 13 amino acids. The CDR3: CASSPGTTYEQYF. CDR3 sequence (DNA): TGTGCCAGCAGTCCCGGGACAACCTACGAGCAGTACTTC.

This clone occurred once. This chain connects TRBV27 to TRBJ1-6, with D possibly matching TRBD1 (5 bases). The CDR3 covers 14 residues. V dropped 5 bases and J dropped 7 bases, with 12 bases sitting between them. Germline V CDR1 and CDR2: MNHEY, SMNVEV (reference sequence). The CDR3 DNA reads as TGTGCCAGCAGTCCCCCAGGGATAAATTCACCCCTCCACTTT. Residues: CASSPPGINSPLHF.

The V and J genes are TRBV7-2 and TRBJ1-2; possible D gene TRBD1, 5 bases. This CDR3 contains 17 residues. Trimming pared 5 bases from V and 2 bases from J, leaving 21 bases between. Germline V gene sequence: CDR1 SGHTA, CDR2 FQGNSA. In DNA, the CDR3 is TGTGCCAGCAGCCGAATCGGACACCAGTCGACCAACTATGGCTACACCTTC. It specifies CASSRIGHQSTNYGYTF.

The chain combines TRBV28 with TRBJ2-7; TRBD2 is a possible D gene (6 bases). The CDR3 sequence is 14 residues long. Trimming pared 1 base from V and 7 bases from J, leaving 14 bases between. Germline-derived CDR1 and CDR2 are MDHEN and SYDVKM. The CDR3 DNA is TGTGCCAGCAGTTTATTGCAGGCCCGGGGGGAGCAGTACTTC. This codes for CASSLLQARGEQYF.

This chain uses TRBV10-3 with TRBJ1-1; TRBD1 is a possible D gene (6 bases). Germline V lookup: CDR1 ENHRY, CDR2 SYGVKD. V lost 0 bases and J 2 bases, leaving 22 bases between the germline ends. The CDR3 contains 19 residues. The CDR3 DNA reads TGTGCCATCAGTGAGTCCGTTTTTATGGGGGCACGGGGAAACACTGAAGCTTTCTTT. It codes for CAISESVFMGARGNTEAFF.

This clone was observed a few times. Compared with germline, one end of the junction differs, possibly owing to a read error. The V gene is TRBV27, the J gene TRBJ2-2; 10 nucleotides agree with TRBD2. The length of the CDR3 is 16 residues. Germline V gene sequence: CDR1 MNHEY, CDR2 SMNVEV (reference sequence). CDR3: CASTLLAGINTGELFF. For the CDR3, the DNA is TGTGCCAGCACTTTACTAGCGGGGATTAACACCGGGGAGCTGTTTTTT.

The CDR3 DNA reads TGTGCCAGTAGTATCCTCACAGGGGGCGGTGGAGCTTTCTTT. This translates into CASSILTGGGGAFF. The gene calls are TRBV19 and TRBJ1-1; 9 bases are shared with TRBD1. Germline V lookup: CDR1 LNHDA, CDR2 SQIVND (reference sequence). The junction had 9 bases not matched to a gene; V was cut back by 3 bases and J by 10 bases. The CDR3 contains 14 residues.

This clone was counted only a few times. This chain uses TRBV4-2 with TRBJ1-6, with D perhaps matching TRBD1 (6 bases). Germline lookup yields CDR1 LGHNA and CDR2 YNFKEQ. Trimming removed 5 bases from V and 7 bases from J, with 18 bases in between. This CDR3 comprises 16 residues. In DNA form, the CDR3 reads TGTGCCAGCAGCGGAGGAAGGGGGAATCTAAATTCACCCCTCCACTTT. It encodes CASSGGRGNLNSPLHF.

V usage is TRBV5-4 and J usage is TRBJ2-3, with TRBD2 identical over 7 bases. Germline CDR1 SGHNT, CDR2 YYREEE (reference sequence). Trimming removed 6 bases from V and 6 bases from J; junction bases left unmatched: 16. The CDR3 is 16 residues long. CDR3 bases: TGTGCCAGCACCATAAGCGGGGCCACGAAGGGCGATACGCAGTATTTT. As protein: CASTISGATKGDTQYF.

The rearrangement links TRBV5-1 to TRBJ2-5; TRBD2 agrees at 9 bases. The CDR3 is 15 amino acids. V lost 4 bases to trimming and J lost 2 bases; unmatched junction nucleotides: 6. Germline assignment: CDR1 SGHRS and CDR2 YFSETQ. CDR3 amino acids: CASSLSGGRQETQYF. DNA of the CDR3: TGCGCCAGCAGCCTTAGCGGGGGACGTCAAGAGACCCAGTACTTC. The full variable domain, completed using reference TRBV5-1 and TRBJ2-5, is KAGVTQTPRYLIKTRGQQVTLSCSPISGHRSVSWYQQTPGQGLQFLFEYFSETQRNKGNFPGRFSGRQFSNSRSEMNVSTLELGDSALYLCASSLSGGRQETQYFGPGTRLLVL.

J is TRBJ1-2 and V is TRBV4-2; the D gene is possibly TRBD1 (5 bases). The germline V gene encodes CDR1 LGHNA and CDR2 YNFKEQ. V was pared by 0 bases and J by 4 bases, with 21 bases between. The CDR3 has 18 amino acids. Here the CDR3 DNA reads TGTGCCAGCAGCCAAGAAACTATTAAGGGTTGGGGCCCCTATGGCTACACCTTC. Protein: CASSQETIKGWGPYGYTF.

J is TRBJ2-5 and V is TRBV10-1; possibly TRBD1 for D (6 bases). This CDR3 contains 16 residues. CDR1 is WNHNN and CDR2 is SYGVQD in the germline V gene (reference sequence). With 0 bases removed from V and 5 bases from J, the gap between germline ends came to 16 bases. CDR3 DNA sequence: TGCGCCAGCAGTGAGTCGACTACAGGGCCGGGGGAGACCCAGTACTTC. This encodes CASSESTTGPGETQYF.

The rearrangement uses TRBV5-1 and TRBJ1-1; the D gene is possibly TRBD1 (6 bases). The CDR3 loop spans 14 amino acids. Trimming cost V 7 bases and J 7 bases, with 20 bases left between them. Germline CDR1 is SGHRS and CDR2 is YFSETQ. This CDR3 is CASRPGHLKDEAFF. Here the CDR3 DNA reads TGCGCCAGCCGACCGGGACACCTAAAAGATGAAGCTTTCTTT.

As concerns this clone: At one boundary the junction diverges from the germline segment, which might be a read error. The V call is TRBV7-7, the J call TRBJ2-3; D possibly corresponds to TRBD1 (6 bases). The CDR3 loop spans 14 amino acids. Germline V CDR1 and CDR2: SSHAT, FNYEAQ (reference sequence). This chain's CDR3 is CASSSGESTDTQYF. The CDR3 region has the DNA TGTGCTAGCAGCTCAGGGGAGTCCACAGATACGCAGTATTTT. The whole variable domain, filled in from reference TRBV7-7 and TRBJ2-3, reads GAGVSQSPRYKVTKRGQDVTLRCDPISSHATLYWYQQALGQGPEFLTYFNYEAQPDKSGLPSDRFSAERPEGSISTLTIQRTEQRDSAMYRCASSSGESTDTQYFGPGTRLTVL.

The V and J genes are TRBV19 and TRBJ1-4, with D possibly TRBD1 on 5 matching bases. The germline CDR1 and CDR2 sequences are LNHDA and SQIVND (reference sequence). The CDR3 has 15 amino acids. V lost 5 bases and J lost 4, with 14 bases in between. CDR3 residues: CASSPNRGINEKLFF. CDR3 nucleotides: TGTGCCAGTAGTCCCAACCGGGGGATTAATGAAAAACTGTTTTTT. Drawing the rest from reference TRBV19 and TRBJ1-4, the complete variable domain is DGGITQSPKYLFRKEGQNVTLSCEQNLNHDAMYWYRQDPGQGLRLIYYSQIVNDFQKGDIAEGYSVSREKKESFPLTVTSAQKNPTAFYLCASSPNRGINEKLFFGSGTQLSVL.

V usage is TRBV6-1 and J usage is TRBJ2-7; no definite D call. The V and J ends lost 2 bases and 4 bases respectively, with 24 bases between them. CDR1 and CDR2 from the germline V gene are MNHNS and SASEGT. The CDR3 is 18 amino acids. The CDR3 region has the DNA TGTGCCAGCAGTGAAAAGACCCCCGAACTACACACCCATTACGAGCAGTACTTC. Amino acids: CASSEKTPELHTHYEQYF.

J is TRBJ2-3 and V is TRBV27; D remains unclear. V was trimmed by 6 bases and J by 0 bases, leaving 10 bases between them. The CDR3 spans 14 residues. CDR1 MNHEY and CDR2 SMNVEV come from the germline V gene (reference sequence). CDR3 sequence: CASSLSFSTDTQYF. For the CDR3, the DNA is TGTGCCAGCAGCCTTTCGTTTAGCACAGATACGCAGTATTTT.

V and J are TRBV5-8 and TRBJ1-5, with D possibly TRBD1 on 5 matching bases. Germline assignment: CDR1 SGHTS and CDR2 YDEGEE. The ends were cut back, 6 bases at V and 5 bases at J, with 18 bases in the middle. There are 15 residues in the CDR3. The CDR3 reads CASTDGDSLYQPQHF. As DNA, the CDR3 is TGTGCCAGCACCGATGGCGACAGCCTATATCAGCCCCAGCATTTT.